This TCR beta chain was captured by sequencing in a study of T cell responses to AZD1222 COVID-19 vaccine. Details on this clone: The target antigen is unknown.

The study's findings and limits: Sampled repertoires all dated from after the peak T cell response.

V dropped 7 bases and J dropped 4 bases, with 8 bases sitting between them. Germline CDR1 SNHLY, CDR2 FYNNEI. This CDR3 region has 12 residues. Clones were read by immunoSEQ multiplex PCR, and TCRdb kept only the in-frame ones, dropping some. The table includes around 110,000 clones, around 94% detected once. This receptor was obtained from an adult in good health. The chain combines TRBV2 with TRBJ1-3; D gene uncertain. The sequencing used peripheral blood, collected on day 0 of AZD1222 vaccination. The CDR3 bases are TGTGCCAGCATCCTGGCCGGAAACACCATATATTTT. This translates into CASILAGNTIYF. The full variable domain, rest sourced from reference TRBV2 and TRBJ1-3, is EPEVTQTPSHQVTQMGQEVILRCVPISNHLYFYWYRQILGQKVEFLVSFYNNEISEKSEIFDDQFSVERPDGSNFTLKIRSTKLEDSAMYFCASILAGNTIYFGEGSWLTVV.